The table lists the clone carrying this T cell receptor beta chain with a few counts. Its antigen is not known. Researchers made TCR cDNA using 5'RACE template switching, and this step added a universal primer site and UMIs. TCRdb re-called the 5' RACE reads with MiXCR, one entry per CDR3 protein. The sample includes 300,000 to 350,000 distinct CDR3 sequences, 3.5% to 4.5% of them seen just once. This sample stems from a study of T cells after yellow fever vaccination. Study-level results: Contaminants from the bulk population, in the form of abundant clonotypes, could be found in FACS-sorted repertoires. Clonotypes appearing in both CD4 and CD8 compartments existed, and their share was small.

Germline CDR1 and CDR2: LGHNA and YNFKEQ. Trimming at V came to 5 bases and at J to 2 bases, leaving 9 bases not matched to a gene. The CDR3 spans 19 residues. The V and J genes are TRBV4-2 and TRBJ2-6; the match to TRBD2 covers 13 bases. Sequenced material: PBMCs, taken 15 days after the yellow fever booster vaccination. The clonotype comes from a young man who received the YFV17D yellow fever vaccine. In DNA, the CDR3 is TGTGCCAGCAGCTACCTAGGGACTAGCGGGATACCTGGGGCCAACGTCCTGACTTTC. Translating it yields CASSYLGTSGIPGANVLTF.